These 26 T cell receptor beta chains came from one sample sequenced in a study of blood T cell repertoires in COVID-19. Repertoires were generated with immunoSEQ multiplex PCR, while TCRdb's copy carries only in-frame clones and drops some. Here the sample spans under 300,000 clones, almost 85% being singletons. Sequencing was done on a sample of peripheral blood. Receptors originate from a man aged 50-60 years with acute or convalescent COVID-19.

The rearrangement links TRBV5-1 to TRBJ2-5; 7 nucleotides agree with TRBD1. This CDR3 has 15 residues. With 5 bases clipped from V and 0 bases from J, the junction kept 7 bases outside the gene matches. CDR1 is SGHRS and CDR2 is YFSETQ in the germline V gene. The CDR3 protein is CASSAGTDHQETQYF. The CDR3 DNA is TGCGCCAGCAGTGCCGGGACAGATCACCAAGAGACCCAGTACTTC.

The chain carries TRBV3-1 (or the pseudogene TRBV3-2) and TRBJ1-3, with D perhaps TRBD1 (5 bases). CDR1 is LGHDT and CDR2 is YNNKEL in the germline V gene (reference sequence). The CDR3 runs 11 residues. With 4 bases removed from V and 8 bases from J, the gap between germline ends came to 6 bases. CDR3 DNA: TGTGCCAGCAGCCGACAGTACACCATATATTTT. This codes for CASSRQYTIYF.

J is TRBJ1-5 and V is TRBV19; 9 bases are shared with TRBD1. Germline-derived CDR1 and CDR2 are LNHDA and SQIVND (reference sequence). CDR3 size: 16 residues. Losses at the gene ends were 6 bases for V and 4 bases for J; bases not matched to a gene: 10. The CDR3 DNA reads as TGTGCCAGTAGATTATGGGGGACAGGGCTGAATCAGCCCCAGCATTTT. Protein product: CASRLWGTGLNQPQHF.

The rearrangement joins TRBV12-3 or TRBV12-4 to TRBJ1-6; D uncertain. V was shortened by 3 bases and J by 8 bases, with 5 bases between the two germline ends. This CDR3 is 12 amino acids long. CDR3 loop: CASSFLYSPLHF. The CDR3 coding sequence is TGTGCCAGCAGTTTCCTGTATTCACCCCTCCACTTT.

The chain links TRBV19 to TRBJ2-3; the D gene is possibly TRBD2 (6 bases). This CDR3 has 15 residues. The V and J ends lost 6 bases and 0 bases respectively, with 13 bases between them. The germline V gene has CDR1 LNHDA and CDR2 SQIVND (reference sequence). CDR3 amino acids: CASRVLAESTDTQYF. Here the CDR3 DNA reads TGTGCCAGTAGAGTGTTAGCGGAGAGCACAGATACGCAGTATTTT.

This sequence joins TRBV28 and TRBJ1-1, with D tentatively TRBD1 (5 bases). Germline V gene data show CDR1 as MDHEN and CDR2 as SYDVKM. This CDR3 contains 13 residues. V gave up 10 bases and J gave up 3 bases, with 15 bases separating them. The CDR3 coding sequence is TGTGCCACGGCCAGGGTCATCTACACTGAAGCTTTCTTT. Protein sequence: CATARVIYTEAFF.

This clone turned up a few times. The chain has TRBV28 and TRBJ1-2; D is unresolved. The length of the CDR3 is 11 residues. Per germline, CDR1 MDHEN and CDR2 SYDVKM. V dropped 10 bases and J dropped 7 bases, with 13 bases sitting between them. CDR3 residues: CATAGRSGYTF. The CDR3, as DNA: TGTGCCACGGCAGGCAGGTCTGGCTACACCTTC.

This clone appeared a single time. The rearrangement joins TRBV5-1 to TRBJ2-1; no clear D gene. This CDR3 has 17 amino acids. CDR1 is SGHRS and CDR2 is YFSETQ in the germline V gene. Trimming pared 4 bases from V and 1 base from J, leaving 18 bases between. The CDR3 loop is CASSLGSLLISYNEQFF. In nucleotides, the CDR3 is TGCGCCAGCAGCCTGGGGTCATTACTCATTTCCTACAATGAGCAGTTCTTC.

The rearrangement uses TRBV6-2 or TRBV6-3 and TRBJ2-1; D uncertain. This CDR3 has 12 residues. Germline CDR1 and CDR2: MNHEY and SVGEGT. V lost 2 bases, J lost 7 bases, and 6 bases lay in between. The CDR3 spells CASSYLLNEQFF. The DNA for the CDR3 is TGTGCCAGCAGTTACCTCTTAAATGAGCAGTTCTTC.

The chain links TRBV7-3 to TRBJ2-5; 7 bases align to TRBD1. Germline CDR1 reads SGHTA; CDR2 reads FQGTGA. The V segment lost 5 bases and the J segment 2 bases; nucleotides outside the gene matches: 8. The CDR3 runs to 15 residues. For the CDR3, the DNA is TGTGCCAGCAGCCCGTATGGGACAGCTCAAGAGACCCAGTACTTC. Its protein is CASSPYGTAQETQYF. The whole variable domain, filled in from reference TRBV7-3 and TRBJ2-5, reads GAGVSQTPSNKVTEKGKYVELRCDPISGHTALYWYRQSLGQGPEFLIYFQGTGAADDSGLPNDRFFAVRPEGSVSTLKIQRTERGDSAVYLCASSPYGTAQETQYFGPGTRLLVL.

The chain carries TRBV5-8 and TRBJ1-1, with D tentatively TRBD1 (5 bases). Germline values: CDR1 SGHTS, CDR2 YDEGEE. The CDR3 length is 14 residues. The V gene lost 4 bases and the J gene lost 0 bases, with 10 bases spanning the gap. CDR3 sequence (DNA): TGTGCCAGCAGCCTCTCGGACATGAACACTGAAGCTTTCTTT. This gives the protein CASSLSDMNTEAFF.

This clone has just one count. The genes are TRBV6-5 and TRBJ2-5; 8 positions match TRBD1. There are 16 residues in the CDR3. The trim removed 1 base at V and 5 bases at J, leaving 9 bases unmatched. Looked up from germline, CDR1 is MNHEY and CDR2 is SVGAGI. Here the CDR3 reads CASSYFKRQGRETQYF. The CDR3 DNA reads TGTGCCAGCAGTTACTTTAAACGACAGGGGAGGGAGACCCAGTACTTC.

This chain uses TRBV6-5 with TRBJ1-2; a weak D match, TRBD1 (5 bases). Germline CDR1 reads MNHEY; CDR2 reads SVGAGI. Trimming took 1 base from V and 8 from J, leaving 8 bases between them. The CDR3 runs 12 residues. The chain's CDR3 is CASSYWQGGYTF. In DNA form, the CDR3 reads TGTGCCAGCAGTTACTGGCAGGGAGGCTACACCTTC.

This chain uses TRBV10-3 with TRBJ2-3; D unresolved. Looked up from germline, CDR1 is ENHRY and CDR2 is SYGVKD. V lost 4 bases to trimming and J lost 4 bases, with 15 bases between them. CDR3 length: 15 amino acids. Here the CDR3 reads CAISGSTIAADTQYF. CDR3 in DNA: TGTGCCATCAGTGGATCTACCATCGCGGCAGATACGCAGTATTTT.

The genes are TRBV6-5 and TRBJ2-2; TRBD2 is a possible D gene (5 bases). This CDR3 has 14 residues. V was shortened by 8 bases and J by 4 bases, with 14 bases between the two germline ends. The germline gives CDR1 MNHEY, CDR2 SVGAGI. CDR3 region: CASVERGGTGELFF. The CDR3 DNA follows: TGTGCCAGCGTGGAACGGGGTGGCACCGGGGAGCTGTTTTTT.

This chain links TRBV2 with TRBJ1-2; the D is unclear. This CDR3 has 14 residues. Between the trimmed V and J ends, which lost 0 bases and 1 base, there was a span of 6 bases. CDR1 and CDR2 (germline): SNHLY, FYNNEI. The CDR3 DNA reads as TGTGCCAGCAGTGAAGCCGACAATAACTATGGCTACACCTTC. It yields the protein CASSEADNNYGYTF.

This chain uses TRBV3-1 (or the pseudogene TRBV3-2) with TRBJ1-2, with D perhaps matching TRBD1 (6 bases). CDR1 is LGHDT, CDR2 YNNKEL, per germline (reference sequence). The germline V and J ends were trimmed by 3 bases and 6 bases, with 11 bases remaining between them. The CDR3 has 13 residues. The CDR3 bases are TGTGCCAGCAGCCACGGCAGGGGAGATGGCTACACCTTC. Encoded protein: CASSHGRGDGYTF.

The chain recombines TRBV5-1 with TRBJ2-7, with D tentatively TRBD1 (6 bases). The ends were cut back, 6 bases at V and 0 bases at J, with 13 bases in the middle. The germline V gene encodes CDR1 SGHRS and CDR2 YFSETQ. The CDR3 runs 14 residues. The DNA for the CDR3 is TGCGCCAGCAAACAGGGTGCCAACTCCTACGAGCAGTACTTC. This encodes CASKQGANSYEQYF.

The chain recombines TRBV18 with TRBJ1-5; D is possibly TRBD1 (5 bases). The CDR3 consists of 17 residues. The V gene lost 2 bases and the J gene lost 0 bases, with 14 bases spanning the gap. Germline CDR1 KGHSH, CDR2 LQKENI. Written as DNA, the CDR3 is TGTGCCAGCTCACCAAGTAGCGGCAGGGATAGCAATCAGCCCCAGCATTTT. The encoded protein is CASSPSSGRDSNQPQHF.

This chain links TRBV7-3 with TRBJ1-1; D not resolved. Germline V lookup: CDR1 SGHTA, CDR2 FQGTGA. This CDR3 comprises 16 residues. V lost 5 bases and J 0 bases, leaving 16 bases between the germline ends. The CDR3 sequence is CASSPRPRELNTEAFF. CDR3 DNA: TGTGCCAGCAGCCCGAGGCCTCGGGAGTTGAACACTGAAGCTTTCTTT.

The chain employs TRBV19 and TRBJ2-5, with D tentatively TRBD2 (6 bases). Germline V gives CDR1 LNHDA, CDR2 SQIVND (reference sequence). The CDR3 runs to 13 residues. Trimming pared 3 bases from V and 5 bases from J, leaving 10 bases between. The CDR3 sequence: CASSIQGGETQYF. CDR3 DNA sequence: TGTGCCAGTAGTATTCAGGGAGGTGAGACCCAGTACTTC.

This clone came up once. This chain links TRBV6-6 with TRBJ1-2; D possibly corresponds to TRBD1 (5 bases). V was pared by 7 bases and J by 4 bases, with 19 bases between. Per the germline V gene, CDR1 is MNHNY and CDR2 is SVGAGI (reference sequence). The CDR3 covers 15 residues. CDR3 protein: CASILGGKKSYGYTF. For the CDR3, the DNA is TGTGCCAGCATCCTGGGGGGGAAGAAGAGCTATGGCTACACCTTC.

The chain is built from TRBV19 and TRBJ2-3, with D possibly matching TRBD1 (5 bases). Germline CDR1 is LNHDA and CDR2 is SQIVND (reference sequence). The V end lost 7 bases, the J end lost 8 bases, and 19 bases lay between the germline ends. The CDR3 covers 14 residues. This chain's CDR3 is CASTRGQSSGTQYF. Here the CDR3 DNA reads TGTGCCAGTACTAGGGGCCAGTCGTCTGGTACGCAGTATTTT. The full variable domain, its missing parts supplied by reference TRBV19 and TRBJ2-3, is DGGITQSPKYLFRKEGQNVTLSCEQNLNHDAMYWYRQDPGQGLRLIYYSQIVNDFQKGDIAEGYSVSREKKESFPLTVTSAQKNPTAFYLCASTRGQSSGTQYFGPGTRLTVL.

This chain connects TRBV23-1 to TRBJ2-5, with 8 positions matching TRBD1. TRBV23-1 counts as an open reading frame of uncertain function. Losses at the gene ends were 5 bases for V and 2 bases for J; bases not matched to a gene: 7. The CDR3 sequence is 15 residues long. The CDR3 DNA sequence: TGCGCCAGCAGTAACTCGGGACAGGTTCAAGAGACCCAGTACTTC. Its translation is CASSNSGQVQETQYF.

The genes are TRBV4-1 and TRBJ1-2; D not certain. The germline V gene has CDR1 MGHRA and CDR2 YSYEKL. The CDR3 has 13 residues. V was cut by 2 bases and J by 3 bases, with 7 bases left in between. DNA for the CDR3: TGCGCCAGCAGCCAATCCGGGGACTATGGCTACACCTTC. Protein sequence: CASSQSGDYGYTF.

The V call is TRBV6-1, the J call TRBJ1-2; 7 positions agree with TRBD1. The junction had 2 bases not matched to a gene; V was cut back by 3 bases and J by 7 bases. From germline, CDR1 is MNHNS and CDR2 SASEGT. The CDR3 contains 12 residues. CDR3 bases: TGTGCCAGCAGTGACACAGGGGCTGGCTACACCTTC. It translates to CASSDTGAGYTF.